These T cell receptor beta chains were read from a single sample in a study of vaccination and CD4 T cells after COVID-19. Antigens for these TCRs are unknown. TCRdb reprocessed the PCR reads with MiXCR, giving one entry per CDR3 protein. Altogether about 23,000 distinct CDR3 sequences are present, approximately 41% being singletons, with the ten largest covering roughly 5%. The material was CD4+ T cells from blood, cultured in vitro, obtained about 7 months after SARS-CoV-2 vaccination. The receptors were gathered from a human donor who had recovered from COVID-19. Both conserved end residues are part of each CDR3. A D gene is named only where the DNA matches it firmly. Clone size is not always given. Where it is, it says once, few, many or a class for expanded clones.

v_gene	abundance	j_gene	d_gene	CDR3aa	CDR3nt
TRBV2	-	TRBJ2-5	TRBD1	CASSETGAASAQYF	TGTGCCAGCAGTGAAACAGGGGCGGCATCGGCCCAGTACTTC
TRBV11-3	few	TRBJ1-1	-	CASSLRVNTEAFF	TGTGCCAGCAGCTTGAGAGTGAACACTGAAGCTTTCTTT
TRBV7-9	few	TRBJ1-1	TRBD1	CASSFRQGGEAFF	TGTGCCAGCAGCTTCAGACAGGGGGGTGAAGCTTTCTTT
TRBV28	-	TRBJ2-3	TRBD1	CASSRQGSRTDTQYF	TGTGCCAGCAGTCGACAGGGGTCGCGCACAGATACGCAGTATTTT
TRBV28	few	TRBJ1-2	-	CASRYQGTDYGYTF	TGTGCCAGCAGATACCAGGGGACGGACTATGGCTACACCTTC
TRBV5-1	-	TRBJ2-5	-	CASSLAGPLRETQYF	TGCGCCAGCAGCTTGGCCGGTCCTCTTCGGGAGACCCAGTACTTC
TRBV28	-	TRBJ2-5	-	CASSSAGQNQETQYF	TGTGCCAGCAGTTCGGCGGGACAGAATCAAGAGACCCAGTACTTC
TRBV29-1	-	TRBJ1-2	TRBD1	CSARQGYGYTF	TGCAGCGCCCGACAGGGCTATGGCTACACCTTC
TRBV20-1	few	TRBJ2-3	TRBD2	CSALSGVDTQYF	TGCAGTGCTCTTAGCGGGGTAGATACGCAGTATTTT
TRBV7-3	-	TRBJ2-1	TRBD2	CASSFSGSYNEQFF	TGTGCCAGCAGCTTTAGCGGGTCCTACAATGAGCAGTTCTTC
TRBV6-1	few	TRBJ2-1	-	CASTRVRDEQFF	TGTGCCAGCACTCGAGTCCGGGATGAGCAGTTCTTC
TRBV7-3	-	TRBJ2-3	-	CASSPGLFTDTQYF	TGTGCCAGCAGCCCGGGACTTTTCACAGATACGCAGTATTTT
TRBV7-9	-	TRBJ1-1	-	CASSLGGVSTEAFF	TGTGCCAGCAGCTTAGGAGGGGTGAGCACTGAAGCTTTCTTT
TRBV6-5	-	TRBJ2-1	TRBD2	CASSYLNGLASNEQFF	TGTGCCAGCAGTTACCTGAACGGACTAGCGAGCAATGAGCAGTTCTTC
TRBV6-5	few	TRBJ1-1	TRBD1	CASSYSRTGGEAFF	TGTGCCAGCAGTTACTCGCGGACAGGGGGTGAAGCTTTCTTT
TRBV19	once	TRBJ1-1	-	CASSIGSDRNTEAFF	TGTGCCAGTAGTATAGGGAGCGACAGGAACACTGAAGCTTTCTTT
TRBV20-1	-	TRBJ1-5	TRBD1	CSAGLGQGKRGGFSNQPQHF	TGCAGTGCTGGGTTGGGACAGGGAAAGAGAGGTGGGTTTAGCAATCAGCCCCAGCATTTT